This T cell receptor (beta chain) was obtained from a study of shared clonotypes between healthy human individuals. Study-wide points: Sequencing of the sorted subsets was shown by rarefaction to be incomplete despite large depth. Larger estimated richness was generally recorded for naive subsets relative to memory subsets.

The CDR3 spans 17 residues. Per the germline V gene, CDR1 is SGHVS and CDR2 is FQNEAQ. The junction had 8 bases not matched to a gene; V was cut back by 1 base and J by 4 bases. Some clones are missing from TCRdb's copy, which holds only in-frame ones; the method was immunoSEQ multiplex PCR. The sample has around 1,900,000 clones; just over 90% are singletons. Comment on this clone: Its antigen is as yet unknown.

Naive-designated CD8 cells lacked CD45RO, were positively enriched for CCR7, and omitted terminally differentiated effector memory CD45RA+ cells. Only Caucasian adults living in Nashville, Tennessee made up the donor group. The source is a man between 18 and 35 years old in good health. Some clones in this sample may be carry-over from other donors' samples. The sequenced sample consisted of naive CD8+ T cells from PBMCs. This chain uses TRBV7-8 with TRBJ2-1; 9 nucleotides agree with TRBD2. The CDR3 loop reads CASSLVVSGSWYNEQFF. In DNA form, the CDR3 reads TGTGCCAGCAGCTTAGTTGTTAGCGGGAGTTGGTACAATGAGCAGTTCTTC.